This T cell receptor (beta chain) was recovered during a study of identical twins. The trim removed 3 bases at V and 6 bases at J, leaving 7 bases unmatched. The CDR3 extends over 14 amino acids. Germline V gives CDR1 SGHTA, CDR2 FQGNSA. TCRdb redid the calling of the 5' RACE reads with MiXCR, one entry per CDR3 protein. The profile shows 200,000 to 250,000 distinct CDR3 sequences, around 15% of them singletons. Study-level points and caveats: With abundant cord blood beta clonotypes, insertions were fewer; memory repertoires showed no such pattern. Out-of-frame beta chain sequences displayed weaker excess sharing between twins.

This clonotype has only a few counts. The antigen remains undetermined. The V gene is TRBV7-2, the J gene TRBJ2-7; 8 bases fit TRBD2. The clonotype originates from a woman younger than 35 in good health. Sequenced: memory (CD45RO+) T cells sorted from blood. The CDR3 DNA sequence: TGTGCCAGCAGCTTTGTTCGGGGGGGTTCCGAGCAGTACTTC. It translates to CASSFVRGGSEQYF. Complete variable domain (other parts from reference TRBV7-2 and TRBJ2-7): GAGVSQSPSNKVTEKGKDVELRCDPISGHTALYWYRQSLGQGLEFLIYFQGNSAPDKSGLPSDRFSAERTGGSVSTLTIQRTQQEDSAVYLCASSFVRGGSEQYFGPGTRLTVT.